Sequencing of this TCR beta chain was carried out in a study of CD8 T cells in Susac syndrome. Study observations and caveats: The authors acknowledged that the study's TCR sequencing and HLA analysis involved relatively few individuals.

In blood CD8+ and CD4+ T cells, TCR beta underwent sequencing. Negative isolation was used for CD8+ and CD4+ T cells, and FACS enrichment was applied to TEMRA cells. About 0.45 to 1 ug RNA was reverse transcribed with random hexamers. immunoSEQ multiplex PCR amplified TCR beta CDR3 across 54 Vbeta, 13 Jbeta. Via MiXCR, TCRdb re-called the immunoSEQ multiplex PCR reads, giving one row per CDR3 protein. The sample records approximately 110,000 distinct CDR3 sequences, around 95% being singletons. A remark on this clonotype: Antigen: not known.

Trimming stripped 10 bases from V and 3 bases from J, with 21 bases between. Germline assignment: CDR1 LNHDA and CDR2 SQIVND (reference sequence). The CDR3 totals 15 residues. Material: CD4+ T cells from PBMCs. The V gene is TRBV19, the J gene TRBJ1-1; weak D call: TRBD1 (6 bases). The receptor was derived from a human donor in good health. The CDR3 coding sequence is TGTGCCACCGAAACTCGGGGGGCCGGGGACACTGAAGCTTTCTTT. It yields the protein CATETRGAGDTEAFF.